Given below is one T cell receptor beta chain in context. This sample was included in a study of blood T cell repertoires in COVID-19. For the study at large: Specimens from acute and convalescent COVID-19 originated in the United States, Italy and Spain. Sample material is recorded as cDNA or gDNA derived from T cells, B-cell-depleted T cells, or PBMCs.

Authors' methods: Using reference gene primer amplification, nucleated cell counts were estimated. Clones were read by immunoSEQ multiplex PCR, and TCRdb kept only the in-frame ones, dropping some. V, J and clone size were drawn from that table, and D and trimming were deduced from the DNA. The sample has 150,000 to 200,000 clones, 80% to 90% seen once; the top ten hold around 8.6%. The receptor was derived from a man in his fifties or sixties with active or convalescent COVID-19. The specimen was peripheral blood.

The CDR3 DNA is TGTGCCAGCAGTGTACGGAGGGCAAACTGGTCTTTCTTT. It specifies CASSVRRANWSFF. The V gene is TRBV28, the J gene TRBJ1-1; D remains ambiguous. Germline lookup yields CDR1 MDHEN and CDR2 SYDVKM. Trimming pared 5 bases from V and 12 bases from J, leaving 19 bases between. CDR3 length: 13 amino acids.